These 10 T cell receptor beta chains were all obtained from the same sample, sequenced in a study of vaccination effects on CD4 cells after COVID-19. Generated by immunoSEQ multiplex PCR, the TCRdb table keeps only in-frame clones and is missing some. The table lists just over 55,000 clones, approximately 81% of them singletons. The antigens of these receptors remain unknown. Having been cultured for around ten days, the cells underwent CD4+ T cell isolation. Two doses of either BNT162b2 or mRNA-1273 were given to each participant. Material: CD4+ T cells from PBMCs cultured without peptide, obtained after COVID-19 vaccination. The receptor source for this set is a human donor who received a COVID-19 vaccine.

This chain connects TRBV30 to TRBJ2-3; TRBD2 agrees at 8 bases. The germline V gene encodes CDR1 GTSNPN and CDR2 SVGIG (reference sequence). The V segment lost 5 bases and the J segment 4 bases; nucleotides outside the gene matches: 11. CDR3 length: 15 amino acids. CDR3 DNA sequence: TGTGCCTGGGGAGGACTAGCATCCGTCGCAGATACGCAGTATTTT. Its protein is CAWGGLASVADTQYF.

In this sample, this clone turned up once. The chain carries TRBV28 and TRBJ2-1, with TRBD2 matching over 9 bases. CDR3 size: 15 residues. Germline CDR1 reads MDHEN; CDR2 reads SYDVKM. After removal of 3 bases from V and 6 bases from J, the junction contained 6 bases not matched to a gene. CDR3 residues: CASSLPAGGVNEQFF. In DNA, the CDR3 is TGTGCCAGCAGTTTGCCAGCGGGGGGTGTCAATGAGCAGTTCTTC. The full variable domain, completed using reference TRBV28 and TRBJ2-1, is DVKVTQSSRYLVKRTGEKVFLECVQDMDHENMFWYRQDPGLGLRLIYFSYDVKMKEKGDIPEGYSVSREKKERFSLILESASTNQTSMYLCASSLPAGGVNEQFFGPGTRLTVL.

V is TRBV7-2 and J is TRBJ1-2; 9 bases fit TRBD1. This CDR3 region has 15 residues. V gave up 5 bases and J gave up 5 bases; unmatched junction bases: 9. Germline assignment: CDR1 SGHTA and CDR2 FQGNSA. DNA for the CDR3: TGTGCCAGCAGCCTTACAGGGGGCCCAATTTATGGCTACACCTTC. It is translated as CASSLTGGPIYGYTF.

The chain couples TRBV24-1 to TRBJ2-6; no definite D call. The V and J ends lost 4 bases and 0 bases respectively, with 3 bases between them. CDR1 KGHDR and CDR2 SFDVKD come from the germline V gene. This CDR3 has 14 amino acids. CDR3 amino acids: CATSEGSGANVLTF. CDR3 sequence (DNA): TGTGCCACCAGTGAGGGCTCTGGGGCCAACGTCCTGACTTTC.

V gene TRBV6-5 combines with J gene TRBJ1-3; 9 nucleotides line up with TRBD1. The CDR3 is 14 amino acids. Germline V gives CDR1 MNHEY, CDR2 SVGAGI. The CDR3 region has the DNA TGTGCTACGAGAGGGACAGGGAGGGGAAACACCATATATTTT. Residues: CATRGTGRGNTIYF.

This clone was detected only a few times. The J gene is TRBJ2-7, the V gene TRBV19, with D perhaps assigned TRBD1 or TRBD2 (5 bases each). The CDR3 runs 14 residues. Per the germline V gene, CDR1 is LNHDA and CDR2 is SQIVND (reference sequence). Trimming removed 5 bases from V and 0 bases from J, with 11 bases in between. The CDR3 spells CASSVGDHSYEQYF. DNA for the CDR3: TGTGCCAGTAGTGTCGGGGACCACTCCTACGAGCAGTACTTC.

V gene TRBV5-1 combines with J gene TRBJ1-2; 8 bases line up with TRBD1. J was trimmed by 0 bases and V by 7 bases; bases with no gene match: 11. Per the germline V gene, CDR1 is SGHRS and CDR2 is YFSETQ. The CDR3 contains 16 residues. The CDR3 is CASSIAGGWTNYGYTF. CDR3 bases: TGCGCCAGCTCCATCGCAGGGGGCTGGACTAACTATGGCTACACCTTC.

This clone was observed a handful of times. V gene TRBV5-8 combines with J gene TRBJ1-1; 8 bases align to TRBD1. This CDR3 is 12 amino acids long. From germline, CDR1 is SGHTS and CDR2 YDEGEE. V dropped 0 bases and J dropped 11; count of bases not matched to a gene: 3. Here the CDR3 DNA reads TGTGCCAGCAGCTTGGCGACAGGGGACGCTTTCTTT. Its translation: CASSLATGDAFF.

The chain is built from TRBV6-5 and TRBJ2-7; TRBD1 aligns across 7 bases. J lost 0 bases, V lost 8 bases, and 1 base had no gene match. CDR3 length equals 12 residues. Germline V gene data show CDR1 as MNHEY and CDR2 as SVGAGI. CDR3 DNA: TGTGCCAGCCCAGGGGGCTCCTACGAGCAGTACTTC. Translation gives CASPGGSYEQYF.

This clone was seen only once. This chain links TRBV6-1 with TRBJ2-7; D gene uncertain. The germline gives CDR1 MNHNS, CDR2 SASEGT. The CDR3 is 12 residues long. The V end was cut by 0 bases, the J end by 5 bases, with 5 bases between. The CDR3 sequence: CASSEASDEQYF. CDR3 in DNA: TGTGCCAGCAGTGAAGCGTCCGACGAGCAGTACTTC.